This T cell receptor (beta chain) was sequenced during a study of blood T cell repertoires in COVID-19. Study summary: T cells, B-cell-depleted T cells, or PBMCs provided the cDNA or gDNA that served as material.

Trimming removed 5 bases at V and 5 bases at J, with 11 bases between. This CDR3 has 13 residues. CDR1 and CDR2 from the germline V gene are SGHTA and FQGTGA. The protocol was immunoSEQ multiplex PCR, while the TCRdb copy is restricted to in-frame clones and leaves out a portion. Here the sample spans around 250,000 clones, 70% to 90% being singletons. The V gene is TRBV7-3, the J gene TRBJ2-3; D is undetermined. The TCR was taken from a woman between 45 and 65 years old with acute COVID-19. Sequencing used PBMCs or T cells enriched from blood (not recorded which). The DNA of the CDR3 is TGTGCCAGCAGCCCCCTGACAAAAGATACGCAGTATTTT. Amino acid sequence: CASSPLTKDTQYF.